This TCR beta chain was sequenced for a study of vaccination effects on CD4 cells after COVID-19. As to this clone: Its antigen is not known.

ViraFEST expansion of antigen-specific CD4+ T cells with viral peptide pools preceded sequencing. Isolating CD4+ T cells followed approximately 9 days of culture. Some clones are missing from TCRdb's copy, which holds only in-frame ones; the method was immunoSEQ multiplex PCR. The sample carries some 20,000 clones, 70% recorded once. This receptor was obtained from a human donor who received a COVID-19 vaccine. The specimen comprised CD4+ T cells from PBMCs cultured with HCoV-229E spike peptides, sampled before COVID-19 vaccination.

The CDR3 protein is CASSPSLGPYEQYF. CDR3 sequence (DNA): TGTGCCAGCTCACCGAGCCTAGGCCCCTACGAGCAGTACTTC. The J gene is TRBJ2-7, the V gene TRBV18; D is ambiguous. The germline V and J ends were trimmed by 3 bases and 2 bases, with 11 bases remaining between them. Per germline, CDR1 KGHSH and CDR2 LQKENI. CDR3 length: 14 residues.